One T cell receptor beta chain is described in this entry. Its specificity is unknown. These data originate in a study of response to subunit inactivated influenza vaccine. Findings and limits, study-wide: Authors proposed each seasonal influenza vaccination draws in few new T cells.

Each CDR3 protein gets one entry after TCRdb re-called the RT-PCR reads with MiXCR. The sample lists roughly 650,000 distinct CDR3 sequences, 15% to 19% occurring once. Germline V gene data show CDR1 as DFQATT and CDR2 as SNEGSKA (reference sequence). Unmatched junction bases numbered 14, after V lost 6 bases and J lost 5 bases. CDR3 length: 17 residues. The source material was PBMCs from blood, sampled less than 13 days after vaccination. The chain joins TRBV20-1 to TRBJ2-1; the match to TRBD2 covers 12 bases. The sequence was obtained from a man in his fifties who received an inactivated influenza vaccine. CDR3 DNA sequence: TGCAGTGCCACACTCACCCGACTAGCGGGGGTGAACAATGAGCAGTTCTTC. Translated, it gives CSATLTRLAGVNNEQFF.